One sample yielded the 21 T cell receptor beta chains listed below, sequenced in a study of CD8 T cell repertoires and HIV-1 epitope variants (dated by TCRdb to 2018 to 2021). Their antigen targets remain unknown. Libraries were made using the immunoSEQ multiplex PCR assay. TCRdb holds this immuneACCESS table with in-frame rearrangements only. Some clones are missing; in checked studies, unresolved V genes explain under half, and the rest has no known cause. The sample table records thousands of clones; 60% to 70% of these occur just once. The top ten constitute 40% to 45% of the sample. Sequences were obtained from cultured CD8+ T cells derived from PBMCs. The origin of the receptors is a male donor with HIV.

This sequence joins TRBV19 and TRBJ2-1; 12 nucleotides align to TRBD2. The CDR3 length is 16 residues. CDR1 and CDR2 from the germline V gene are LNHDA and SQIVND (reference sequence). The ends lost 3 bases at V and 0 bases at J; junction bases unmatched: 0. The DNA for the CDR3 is TGTGCCAGTAGTATGGGACTAGCGGGCTCCTACAATGAGCAGTTCTTC. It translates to CASSMGLAGSYNEQFF.

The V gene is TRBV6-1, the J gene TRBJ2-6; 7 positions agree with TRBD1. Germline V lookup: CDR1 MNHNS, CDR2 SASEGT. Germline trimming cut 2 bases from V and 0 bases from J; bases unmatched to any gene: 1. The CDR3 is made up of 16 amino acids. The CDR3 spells CASSESGGSGANVLTF. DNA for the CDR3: TGTGCCAGCAGTGAATCAGGGGGCTCTGGGGCCAACGTCCTGACTTTC.

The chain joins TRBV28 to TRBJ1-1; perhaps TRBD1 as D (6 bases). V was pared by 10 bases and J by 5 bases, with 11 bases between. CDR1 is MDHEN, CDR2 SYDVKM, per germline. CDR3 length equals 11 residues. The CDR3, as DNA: TGTGCCATCAGGGGTCGGACTGAAGCTTTCTTT. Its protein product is CAIRGRTEAFF.

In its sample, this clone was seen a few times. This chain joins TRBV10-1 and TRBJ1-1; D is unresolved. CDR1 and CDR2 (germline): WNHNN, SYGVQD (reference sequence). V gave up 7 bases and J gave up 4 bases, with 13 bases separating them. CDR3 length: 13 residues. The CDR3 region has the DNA TGCGCCAGCAATTCTAAACGGGCCACTGAAGCTTTCTTT. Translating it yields CASNSKRATEAFF.

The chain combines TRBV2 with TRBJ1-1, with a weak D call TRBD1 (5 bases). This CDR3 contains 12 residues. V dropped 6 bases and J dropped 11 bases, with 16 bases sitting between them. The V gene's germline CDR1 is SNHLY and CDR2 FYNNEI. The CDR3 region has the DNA TGTGCCAGCAGCGCAACCCAGGGTAGGGCTTTCTTT. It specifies CASSATQGRAFF.

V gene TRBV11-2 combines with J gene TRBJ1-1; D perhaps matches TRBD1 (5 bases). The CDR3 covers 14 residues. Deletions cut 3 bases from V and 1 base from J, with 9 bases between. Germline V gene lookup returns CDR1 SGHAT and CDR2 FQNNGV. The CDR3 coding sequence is TGTGCCAGCAGCTTCGGGACGGGGAACACTGAAGCTTTCTTT. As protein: CASSFGTGNTEAFF.

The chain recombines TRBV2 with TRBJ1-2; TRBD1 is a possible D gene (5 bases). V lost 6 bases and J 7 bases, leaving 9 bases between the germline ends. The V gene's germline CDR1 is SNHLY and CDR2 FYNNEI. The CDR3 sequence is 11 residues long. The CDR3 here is CASRAGGGYTF. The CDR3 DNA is TGTGCCAGCAGGGCCGGGGGTGGCTACACCTTC.

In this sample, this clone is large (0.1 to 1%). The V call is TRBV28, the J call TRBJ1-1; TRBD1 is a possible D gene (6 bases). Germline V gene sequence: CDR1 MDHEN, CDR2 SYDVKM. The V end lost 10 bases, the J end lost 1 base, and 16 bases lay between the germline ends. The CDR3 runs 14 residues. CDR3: CATFPTGSNTEAFF. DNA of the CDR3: TGTGCCACCTTTCCGACAGGCTCGAACACTGAAGCTTTCTTT.

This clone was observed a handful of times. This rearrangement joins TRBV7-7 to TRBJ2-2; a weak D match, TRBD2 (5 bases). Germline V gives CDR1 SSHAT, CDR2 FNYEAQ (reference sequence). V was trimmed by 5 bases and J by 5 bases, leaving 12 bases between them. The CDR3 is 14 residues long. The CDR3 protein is CASSPGLGTGELFF. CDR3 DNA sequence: TGTGCCAGCAGCCCGGGGTTGGGTACCGGGGAGCTGTTTTTT.

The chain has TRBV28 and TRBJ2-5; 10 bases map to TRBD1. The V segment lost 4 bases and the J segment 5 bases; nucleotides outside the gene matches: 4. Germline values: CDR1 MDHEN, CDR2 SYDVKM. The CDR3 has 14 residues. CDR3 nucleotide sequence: TGTGCCAGCAGTTCGGACAGGGGGGAGGAGACCCAGTACTTC. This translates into CASSSDRGEETQYF.

The CDR3 loop reads CASSLGTAAAEAFF. The DNA for the CDR3 is TGCGCCAGCAGTTTAGGAACAGCGGCCGCTGAAGCTTTCTTT. V and J are TRBV5-1 and TRBJ1-1; D is ambiguous. Trimming removed 5 bases at V and 6 bases at J, with 17 bases between. The CDR3 runs 14 residues. The germline V gene has CDR1 SGHRS and CDR2 YFSETQ.

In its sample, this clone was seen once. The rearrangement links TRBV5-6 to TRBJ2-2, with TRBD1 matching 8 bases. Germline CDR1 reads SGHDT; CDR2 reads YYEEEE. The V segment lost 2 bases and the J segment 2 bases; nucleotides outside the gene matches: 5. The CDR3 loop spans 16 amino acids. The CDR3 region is CASSFTGTGNTGELFF. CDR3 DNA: TGTGCCAGCAGCTTTACCGGGACAGGAAACACCGGGGAGCTGTTTTTT.

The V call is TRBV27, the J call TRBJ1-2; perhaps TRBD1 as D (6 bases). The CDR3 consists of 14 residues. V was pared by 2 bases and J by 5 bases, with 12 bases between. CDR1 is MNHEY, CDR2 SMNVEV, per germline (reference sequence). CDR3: CASSLGQGRYGYTF. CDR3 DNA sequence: TGTGCCAGCAGTTTAGGGCAGGGGAGGTATGGCTACACCTTC.

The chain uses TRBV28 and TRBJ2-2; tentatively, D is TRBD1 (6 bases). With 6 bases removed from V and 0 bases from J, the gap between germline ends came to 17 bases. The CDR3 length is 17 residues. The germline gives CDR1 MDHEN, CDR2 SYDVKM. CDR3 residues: CASSWALQGSNTGELFF. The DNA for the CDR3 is TGTGCCAGCAGCTGGGCCCTCCAGGGGTCGAACACCGGGGAGCTGTTTTTT. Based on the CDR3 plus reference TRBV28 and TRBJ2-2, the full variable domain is DVKVTQSSRYLVKRTGEKVFLECVQDMDHENMFWYRQDPGLGLRLIYFSYDVKMKEKGDIPEGYSVSREKKERFSLILESASTNQTSMYLCASSWALQGSNTGELFFGEGSRLTVL.

CDR3 DNA sequence: TGTGCCAGCAGGGCAACCGGAGGGGACTCTGGGGCCAACGTCCTGACTTTC. The encoded protein is CASRATGGDSGANVLTF. V and J are TRBV7-2 and TRBJ2-6, with a tentative D call TRBD2 (6 bases). With 6 bases removed from V and 0 bases from J, the gap between germline ends came to 15 bases. Per germline, CDR1 SGHTA and CDR2 FQGNSA. The CDR3 runs 17 residues.

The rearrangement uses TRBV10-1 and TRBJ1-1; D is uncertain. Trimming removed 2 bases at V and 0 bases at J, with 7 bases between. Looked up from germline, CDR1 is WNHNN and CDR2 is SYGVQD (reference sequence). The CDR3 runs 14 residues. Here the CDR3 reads CASSEGSLNTEAFF. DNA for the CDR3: TGCGCCAGCAGTGAGGGCTCATTGAACACTGAAGCTTTCTTT.

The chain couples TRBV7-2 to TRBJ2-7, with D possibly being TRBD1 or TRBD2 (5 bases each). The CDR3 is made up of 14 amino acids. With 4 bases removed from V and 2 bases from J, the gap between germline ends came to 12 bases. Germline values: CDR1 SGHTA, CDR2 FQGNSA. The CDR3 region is CASSYLGTAYEQYF. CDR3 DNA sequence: TGTGCCAGCAGCTACCTTGGGACGGCCTACGAGCAGTACTTC.

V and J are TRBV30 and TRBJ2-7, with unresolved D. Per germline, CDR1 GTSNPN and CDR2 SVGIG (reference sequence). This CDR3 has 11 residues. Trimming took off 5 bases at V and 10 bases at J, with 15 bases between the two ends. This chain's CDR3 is CAWGLATLQYF. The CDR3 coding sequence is TGTGCCTGGGGGCTTGCGACGTTACAGTACTTC.

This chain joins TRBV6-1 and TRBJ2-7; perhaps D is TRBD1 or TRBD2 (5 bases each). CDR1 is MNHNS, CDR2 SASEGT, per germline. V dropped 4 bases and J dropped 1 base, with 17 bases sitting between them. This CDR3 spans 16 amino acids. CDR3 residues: CASSVSSGTVSYEQYF. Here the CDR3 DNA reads TGTGCCAGCAGTGTATCCTCCGGGACGGTGTCCTACGAGCAGTACTTC.

CDR3: CASSRGTEAFF. CDR3 DNA sequence: TGTGCCAGTAGTAGGGGCACTGAAGCTTTCTTT. The J gene is TRBJ1-1, the V gene TRBV19; D remains unclear. CDR3 length: 11 residues. The V end lost 4 bases, the J end lost 4 bases, and 4 bases lay between the germline ends. The germline gives CDR1 LNHDA, CDR2 SQIVND (reference sequence).

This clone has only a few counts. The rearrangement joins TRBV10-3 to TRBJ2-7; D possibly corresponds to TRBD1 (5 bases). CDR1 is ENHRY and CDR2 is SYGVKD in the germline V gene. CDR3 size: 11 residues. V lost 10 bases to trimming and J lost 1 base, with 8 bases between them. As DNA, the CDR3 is TGTGCCACCCAGGGATCCTACGAGCAGTACTTC. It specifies CATQGSYEQYF.